The T cell receptor beta chain described here comes from a study of T-cell memory formation after mild COVID-19. Study-wide background: There were largely donor-specific TCR clusters. Study-level findings and limits: Prior to infection, memory already included some responding clones, suggesting cross-reactive memory joined. Contracting clones from day 15 to 85 showed balanced CD4/CD8; later expanders favored CD4+.

Trimming took off 6 bases at V and 1 base at J, with 11 bases between the two ends. Germline V gene lookup returns CDR1 SGHDT and CDR2 YYEEEE. The CDR3 spans 13 residues. As regards this clonotype: No antigen is known for it.

Constant-segment primers and 5'RACE yielded cDNA libraries for TCR alpha and TCR beta, each carrying sample barcodes and UMIs. MiXCR was run by TCRdb on the 5' RACE reads, yielding one entry per CDR3 protein. Here the sample spans fewer than 200,000 distinct CDR3 sequences, 20% to 25% being singletons. Specimen: PBMCs or a T cell subset sorted from them (not recorded which). The clonotype originates from an adult woman who had mild COVID-19 (a few samples of this study predate the infection). Cell type and time point are not known. This chain uses TRBV5-6 with TRBJ2-7; the D gene is possibly TRBD1 (6 bases). The CDR3 DNA reads TGTGCCAGCACCACGGACAGTTCCTACGAGCAGTACTTC. Amino acid sequence: CASTTDSSYEQYF.